One TCR beta chain is described in this entry. The antigen is unknown. A quantitative 5'-RACE method, one with molecular barcodes, was used to make TCR beta libraries. MiXCR, run by TCRdb on the 5' RACE reads, gives a single entry per CDR3 protein. The sample contains about 130,000 distinct CDR3 sequences, 9.3% of which appear only once. This record comes from a study of CD8 T cells in ankylosing spondylitis. Findings of the study overall: It was reported that disease-linked clones were significantly enriched in matched ankylosing spondylitis synovial fluid. Past studies reported some motif variants in reactive arthritis synovial fluid and blood. Ankylosing spondylitis blood appeared to carry a characteristic TCR beta motif of several highly homologous variants.

The CDR3 has 15 residues. V lost 3 bases and J 2 bases, leaving 11 bases between the germline ends. Germline V gives CDR1 SGHTA, CDR2 FQGTGA. This chain joins TRBV7-3 and TRBJ2-1, with TRBD2 as a possible D gene (6 bases). The sample consisted of blood, either unsorted or a sorted T cell fraction (not recorded which). The clonotype originates from a male donor with ankylosing spondylitis or in good health (not recorded which). CDR3 nucleotide sequence: TGTGCCAGCAGCTTTTCGGGAGTAGCCTACAATGAGCAGTTCTTC. Encoded protein: CASSFSGVAYNEQFF.